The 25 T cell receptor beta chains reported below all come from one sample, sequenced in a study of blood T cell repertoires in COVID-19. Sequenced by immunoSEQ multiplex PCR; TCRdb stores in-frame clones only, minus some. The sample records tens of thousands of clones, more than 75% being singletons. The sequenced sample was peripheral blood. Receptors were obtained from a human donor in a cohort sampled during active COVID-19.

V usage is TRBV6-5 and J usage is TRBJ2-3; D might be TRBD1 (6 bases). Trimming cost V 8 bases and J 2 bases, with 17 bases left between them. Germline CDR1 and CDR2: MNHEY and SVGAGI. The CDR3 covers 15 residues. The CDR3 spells CASAPQGRFTDTQYF. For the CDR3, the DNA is TGTGCCAGCGCACCTCAGGGGCGGTTCACAGATACGCAGTATTTT.

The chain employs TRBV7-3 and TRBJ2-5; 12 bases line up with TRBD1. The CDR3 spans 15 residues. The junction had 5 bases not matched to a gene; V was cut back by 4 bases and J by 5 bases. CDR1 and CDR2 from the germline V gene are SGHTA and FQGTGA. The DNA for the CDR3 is TGTGCCAGCAGCTCCGGGACAGGGGGCTGGGAGACCCAGTACTTC. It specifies CASSSGTGGWETQYF.

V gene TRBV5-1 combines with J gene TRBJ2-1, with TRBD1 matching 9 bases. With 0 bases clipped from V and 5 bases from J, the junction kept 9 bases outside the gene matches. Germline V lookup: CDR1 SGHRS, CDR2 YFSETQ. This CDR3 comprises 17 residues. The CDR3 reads CASSLGDRENVDNEQFF. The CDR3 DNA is TGCGCCAGCAGCTTGGGGGACAGGGAGAATGTGGACAATGAGCAGTTCTTC. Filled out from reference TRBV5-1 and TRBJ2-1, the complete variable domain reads KAGVTQTPRYLIKTRGQQVTLSCSPISGHRSVSWYQQTPGQGLQFLFEYFSETQRNKGNFPGRFSGRQFSNSRSEMNVSTLELGDSALYLCASSLGDRENVDNEQFFGPGTRLTVL.

The CDR3 DNA reads as TGTGCCAGCAGTTACTCGAGGCAAGAAGCTTTCTTT. Translation: CASSYSRQEAFF. The J gene is TRBJ1-1, the V gene TRBV6-5; D not certain. Trimming cost V 0 bases and J 8 bases, with 7 bases left between them. The CDR3 has 12 residues. Germline V lookup: CDR1 MNHEY, CDR2 SVGAGI.

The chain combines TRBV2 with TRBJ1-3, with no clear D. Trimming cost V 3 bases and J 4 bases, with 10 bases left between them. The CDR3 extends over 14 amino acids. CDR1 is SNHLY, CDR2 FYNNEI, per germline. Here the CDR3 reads CASSDEYQGNTIYF. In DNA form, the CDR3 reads TGTGCCAGCAGTGATGAGTACCAAGGAAACACCATATATTTT.

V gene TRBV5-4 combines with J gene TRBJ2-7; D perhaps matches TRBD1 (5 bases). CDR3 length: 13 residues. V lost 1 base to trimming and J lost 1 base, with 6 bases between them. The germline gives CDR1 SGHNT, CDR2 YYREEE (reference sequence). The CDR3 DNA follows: TGTGCCAGCAGCTTGACAGGATCCTACGAGCAGTACTTC. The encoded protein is CASSLTGSYEQYF.

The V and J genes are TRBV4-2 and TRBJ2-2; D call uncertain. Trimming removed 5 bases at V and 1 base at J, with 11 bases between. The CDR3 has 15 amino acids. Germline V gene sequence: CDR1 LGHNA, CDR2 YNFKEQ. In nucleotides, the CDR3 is TGTGCCAGCAGCGAACTGTCGGGGAACACCGGGGAGCTGTTTTTT. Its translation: CASSELSGNTGELFF.

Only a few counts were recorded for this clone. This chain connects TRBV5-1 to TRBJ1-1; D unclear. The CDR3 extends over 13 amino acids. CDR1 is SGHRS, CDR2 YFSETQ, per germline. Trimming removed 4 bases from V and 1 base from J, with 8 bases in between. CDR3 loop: CASSHLANTEAFF. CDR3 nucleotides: TGCGCCAGCAGCCATCTAGCGAACACTGAAGCTTTCTTT.

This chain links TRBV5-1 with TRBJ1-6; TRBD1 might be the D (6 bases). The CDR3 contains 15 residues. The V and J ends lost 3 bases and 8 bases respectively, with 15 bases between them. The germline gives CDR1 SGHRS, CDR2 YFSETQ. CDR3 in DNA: TGCGCCAGCAGCTCAACACAGGGAACGTATTCACCCCTCCACTTT. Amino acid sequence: CASSSTQGTYSPLHF.

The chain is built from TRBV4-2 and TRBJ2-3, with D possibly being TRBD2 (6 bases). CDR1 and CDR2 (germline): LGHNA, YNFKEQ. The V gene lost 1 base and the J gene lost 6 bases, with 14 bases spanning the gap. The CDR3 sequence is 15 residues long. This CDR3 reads CASSQGVAEGDTQYF. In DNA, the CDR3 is TGTGCCAGCAGCCAAGGCGTAGCGGAAGGGGATACGCAGTATTTT.

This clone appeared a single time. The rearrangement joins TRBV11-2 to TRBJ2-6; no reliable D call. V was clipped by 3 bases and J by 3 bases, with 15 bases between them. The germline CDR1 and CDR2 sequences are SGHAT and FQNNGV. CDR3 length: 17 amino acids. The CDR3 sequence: CASSFTIGSGGANVLTF. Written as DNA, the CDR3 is TGTGCCAGCAGCTTCACTATCGGGTCGGGTGGGGCCAACGTCCTGACTTTC.

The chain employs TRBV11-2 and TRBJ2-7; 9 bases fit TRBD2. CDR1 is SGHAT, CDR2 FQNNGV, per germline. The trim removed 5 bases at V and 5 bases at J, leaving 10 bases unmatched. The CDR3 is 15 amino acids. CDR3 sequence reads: CASSPQGLAYDEQYF. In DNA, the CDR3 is TGTGCCAGCAGCCCACAGGGACTAGCTTACGACGAGCAGTACTTC.

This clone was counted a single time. CDR3 in amino acids: CASSASPGRLGEQYF. CDR3 nucleotide sequence: TGTGCCAGCAGCGCTAGCCCTGGTCGACTTGGCGAGCAGTACTTC. V usage is TRBV9 and J usage is TRBJ2-7; maybe TRBD2 (5 bases). This CDR3 is built from 15 residues. Trimming cost V 3 bases and J 6 bases, with 19 bases left between them. CDR1 and CDR2 (germline): SGDLS, YYNGEE.

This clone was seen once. The CDR3 DNA reads as TGCAGTGCTAGTATACTAGCGGGGGGAAGGGAGACCCAGTACTTC. Protein product: CSASILAGGRETQYF. The chain is built from TRBV20-1 and TRBJ2-5, with TRBD2 identical over 12 bases. The CDR3 spans 15 residues. Germline V gene lookup returns CDR1 DFQATT and CDR2 SNEGSKA (reference sequence). The V and J ends lost 3 bases and 5 bases, in that order; junction bases with no gene match: 7.

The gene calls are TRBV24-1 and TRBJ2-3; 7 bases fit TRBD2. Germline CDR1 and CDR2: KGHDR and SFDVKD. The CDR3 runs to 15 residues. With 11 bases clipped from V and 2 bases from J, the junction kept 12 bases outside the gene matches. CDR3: CANPLAGELTDTQYF. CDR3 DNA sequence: TGTGCCAACCCCCTGGCGGGGGAGCTCACAGATACGCAGTATTTT.

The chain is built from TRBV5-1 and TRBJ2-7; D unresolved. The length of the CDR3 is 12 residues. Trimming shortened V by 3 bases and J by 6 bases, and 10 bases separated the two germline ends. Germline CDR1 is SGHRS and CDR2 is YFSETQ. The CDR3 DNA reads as TGCGCCAGCAGCTCAACAGCACTCGAGCAGTACTTC. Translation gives CASSSTALEQYF.

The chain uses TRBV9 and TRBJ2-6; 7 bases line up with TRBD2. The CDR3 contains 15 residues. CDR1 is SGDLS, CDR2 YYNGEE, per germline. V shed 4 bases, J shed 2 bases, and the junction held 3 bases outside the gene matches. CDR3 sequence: CASSPRGAGANVLTF. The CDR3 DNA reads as TGTGCCAGCAGCCCCCGGGGGGCTGGGGCCAACGTCCTGACTTTC.

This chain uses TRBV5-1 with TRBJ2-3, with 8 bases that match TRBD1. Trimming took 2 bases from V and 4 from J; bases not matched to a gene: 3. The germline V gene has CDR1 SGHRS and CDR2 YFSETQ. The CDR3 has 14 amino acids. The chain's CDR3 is CASSFLRGPDTQYF. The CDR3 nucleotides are TGCGCCAGCAGCTTCCTCAGGGGGCCAGATACGCAGTATTTT. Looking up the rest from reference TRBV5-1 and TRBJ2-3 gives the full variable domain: KAGVTQTPRYLIKTRGQQVTLSCSPISGHRSVSWYQQTPGQGLQFLFEYFSETQRNKGNFPGRFSGRQFSNSRSEMNVSTLELGDSALYLCASSFLRGPDTQYFGPGTRLTVL.

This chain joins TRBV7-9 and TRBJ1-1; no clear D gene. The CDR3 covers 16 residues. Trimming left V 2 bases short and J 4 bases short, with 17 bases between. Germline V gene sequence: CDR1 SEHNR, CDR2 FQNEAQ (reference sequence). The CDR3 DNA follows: TGTGCCAGCAGCTTAACCTCTGCGTTGCTTGGCACTGAAGCTTTCTTT. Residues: CASSLTSALLGTEAFF.

CDR3 nucleotides: TGTGCCAGTAGTGCGACTAGCGGGGGGGCCTACGCCGGGGGCACAGATACGCAGTATTTT. It encodes CASSATSGGAYAGGTDTQYF. The chain couples TRBV19 to TRBJ2-3, with 14 bases lining up with TRBD2. Germline trimming cut 5 bases from V and 1 base from J; bases unmatched to any gene: 14. CDR1 is LNHDA and CDR2 is SQIVND in the germline V gene (reference sequence). This CDR3 spans 20 amino acids.

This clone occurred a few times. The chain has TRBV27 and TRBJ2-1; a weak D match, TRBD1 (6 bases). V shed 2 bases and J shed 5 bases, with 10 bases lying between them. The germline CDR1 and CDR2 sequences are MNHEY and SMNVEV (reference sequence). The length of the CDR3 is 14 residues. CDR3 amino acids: CASSLRDNNNEQFF. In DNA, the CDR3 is TGTGCCAGCAGTTTAAGGGACAACAACAATGAGCAGTTCTTC.

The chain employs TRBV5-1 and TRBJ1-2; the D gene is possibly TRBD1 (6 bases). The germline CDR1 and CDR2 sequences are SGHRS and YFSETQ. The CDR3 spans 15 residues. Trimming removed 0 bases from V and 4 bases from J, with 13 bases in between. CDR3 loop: CASSLEQGRLYGYTF. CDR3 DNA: TGCGCCAGCAGCTTGGAACAGGGAAGACTCTATGGCTACACCTTC.

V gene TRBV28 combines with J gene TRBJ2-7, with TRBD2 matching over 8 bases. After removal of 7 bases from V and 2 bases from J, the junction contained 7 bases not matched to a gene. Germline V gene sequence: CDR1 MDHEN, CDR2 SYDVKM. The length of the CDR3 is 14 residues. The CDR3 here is CASTPGGAAYEQYF. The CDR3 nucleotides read TGTGCCAGCACCCCCGGGGGGGCAGCCTACGAGCAGTACTTC.

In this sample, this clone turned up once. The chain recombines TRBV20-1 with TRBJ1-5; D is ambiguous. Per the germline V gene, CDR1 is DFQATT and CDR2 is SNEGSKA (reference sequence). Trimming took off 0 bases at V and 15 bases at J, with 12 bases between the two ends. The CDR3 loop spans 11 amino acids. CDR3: CSAREGGSRHF. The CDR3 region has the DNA TGCAGTGCTAGAGAAGGAGGGTCGAGGCATTTT.

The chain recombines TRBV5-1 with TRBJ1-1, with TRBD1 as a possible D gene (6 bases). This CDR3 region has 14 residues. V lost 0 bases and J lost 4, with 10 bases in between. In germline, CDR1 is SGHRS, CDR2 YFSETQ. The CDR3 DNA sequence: TGCGCCAGCAGCTTGGCGGACAGACGCACTGAAGCTTTCTTT. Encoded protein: CASSLADRRTEAFF.